These 9 T cell receptor beta chains originate from one sample sequenced in a study of monozygotic twins with cystic fibrosis. The protocol was immunoSEQ multiplex PCR, while the TCRdb copy is restricted to in-frame clones and leaves out a portion. The sample holds 29,000 or so clones, over 80% seen once. The sequencing sample was made of blood. Receptor source: a girl aged 2 to 10 with cystic fibrosis.

This clone was counted once. The V call is TRBV30, the J call TRBJ2-7; no clear D. Germline CDR1 and CDR2: GTSNPN and SVGIG (reference sequence). CDR3 length: 12 amino acids. Trimming pared 2 bases from V and 2 bases from J, leaving 7 bases between. CDR3 loop: CAWSNKAYEQYF. CDR3 nucleotides: TGTGCCTGGAGTAATAAAGCCTACGAGCAGTACTTC.

The chain couples TRBV7-9 to TRBJ1-2; possibly TRBD1 for D (6 bases). The CDR3 spans 16 residues. Germline CDR1 reads SEHNR; CDR2 reads FQNEAQ (reference sequence). The V end was cut by 5 bases, the J end by 2 bases, with 18 bases between. The CDR3 sequence is CASSPQEDSENYGYTF. CDR3 DNA: TGTGCCAGCAGCCCACAGGAGGACAGCGAGAACTATGGCTACACCTTC.

The V gene is TRBV9, the J gene TRBJ2-3; 9 positions agree with TRBD1. Trimming at V came to 0 bases and at J to 8 bases, leaving 13 bases not matched to a gene. This CDR3 region has 17 residues. CDR1 SGDLS and CDR2 YYNGEE come from the germline V gene. As DNA, the CDR3 is TGTGCCAGCAGCGTAGGTGCGGACAGGGGAGGGTACGGTACGCAGTATTTT. Translated: CASSVGADRGGYGTQYF.

The V and J genes are TRBV11-1 and TRBJ2-7; no clear D. Germline CDR1 SGHAT, CDR2 FQDESV (reference sequence). V lost 2 bases to trimming and J lost 3 bases, with 5 bases between them. The CDR3 is 12 amino acids. CDR3 amino acids: CASSLSGYEQYF. CDR3 sequence (DNA): TGTGCCAGCAGCTTATCAGGCTACGAGCAGTACTTC.

This clone was counted between two and nine times. The chain recombines TRBV6-1 with TRBJ1-2; no clear D. V was pared by 3 bases and J by 10 bases, with 18 bases between. CDR1 is MNHNS, CDR2 SASEGT, per germline. The length of the CDR3 is 14 residues. CDR3 loop: CASSDLRAGLVYTF. CDR3 in DNA: TGTGCCAGCAGTGACCTTCGGGCAGGTCTTGTCTACACCTTC.

This clone has just one count. The chain joins TRBV30 to TRBJ1-2; D not certain. Trimming pared 0 bases from V and 8 bases from J, leaving 16 bases between. The CDR3 runs 14 residues. Looked up from germline, CDR1 is GTSNPN and CDR2 is SVGIG (reference sequence). The CDR3 coding sequence is TGTGCCTGGAGTGTATTGGGCATGTTTGCCGGCTACACCTTC. As protein: CAWSVLGMFAGYTF.

This clone has just one count. This chain links TRBV19 with TRBJ2-3; 9 bases align to TRBD2. Germline V gene data show CDR1 as LNHDA and CDR2 as SQIVND (reference sequence). The V and J ends lost 6 bases and 3 bases, in that order; junction bases with no gene match: 4. CDR3 length equals 14 residues. This chain's CDR3 is CASRRTSETDTQYF. The CDR3 DNA sequence: TGTGCCAGTAGACGGACTAGCGAAACAGATACGCAGTATTTT.

The chain combines TRBV10-2 with TRBJ1-2; D is uncertain. Per germline, CDR1 WSHSY and CDR2 SAAADI. The CDR3 has 16 residues. V gave up 2 bases and J gave up 5 bases, with 18 bases separating them. The CDR3 region is CASSEAGPLTTYGYTF. CDR3 nucleotide sequence: TGCGCCAGCAGTGAGGCGGGCCCTCTGACCACATATGGCTACACCTTC.

The V and J genes are TRBV12-5 and TRBJ1-1; tentatively, D is TRBD1 (6 bases). The CDR3 extends over 14 amino acids. Germline assignment: CDR1 LGHNT and CDR2 FRNRAP. V was cut by 9 bases and J by 11 bases, with 25 bases left in between. This CDR3 is CASAIDGGRNLAFF. The CDR3 DNA sequence: TGTGCTAGCGCGATCGATGGGGGGCGAAATTTGGCTTTCTTT.